These 2 T cell receptor beta chains were sequenced from one sample in a study of cytomegalovirus exposure and HLA in healthy donors. The PCR employed 60 Vbeta primers together with 13 Jbeta primers. The table came from immunoSEQ multiplex PCR; TCRdb's copy has only in-frame clones and leaves some out. The sample has some 190,000 clones; around 80% are singletons. Sequencing was carried out using PBMCs. Receptor source: a woman between 25 and 40 years old in good health and CMV-seropositive.

The chain has TRBV19 and TRBJ1-2, with D possibly matching TRBD1 (6 bases). V was pared by 8 bases and J by 4 bases, with 11 bases between. CDR1 LNHDA and CDR2 SQIVND come from the germline V gene (reference sequence). The CDR3 is 12 amino acids. The CDR3 loop is CASYRALYGYTF. The CDR3 DNA follows: TGTGCCAGTTACAGGGCCCTCTATGGCTACACCTTC.

The chain uses TRBV30 and TRBJ1-2; D is ambiguous. Trimming pared 5 bases from V and 8 bases from J, leaving 15 bases between. CDR3 length: 12 residues. Germline-derived CDR1 and CDR2 are GTSNPN and SVGIG (reference sequence). As DNA, the CDR3 is TGTGCCTGGTCGCGGGCTGGCGAAGGCTACACCTTC. It is translated as CAWSRAGEGYTF.